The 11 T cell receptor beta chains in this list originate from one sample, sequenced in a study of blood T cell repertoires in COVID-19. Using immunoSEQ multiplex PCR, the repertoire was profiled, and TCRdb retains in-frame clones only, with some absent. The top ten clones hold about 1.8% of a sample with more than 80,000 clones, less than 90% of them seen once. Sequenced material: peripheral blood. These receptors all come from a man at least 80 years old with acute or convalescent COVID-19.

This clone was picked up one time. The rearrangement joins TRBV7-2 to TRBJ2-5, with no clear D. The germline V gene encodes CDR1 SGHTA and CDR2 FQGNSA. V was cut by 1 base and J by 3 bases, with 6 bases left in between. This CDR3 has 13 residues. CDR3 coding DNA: TGTGCCAGCAGCTTAGGGAGTGAAGAGACCCAGTACTTC. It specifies CASSLGSEETQYF. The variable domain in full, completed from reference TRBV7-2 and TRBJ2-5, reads GAGVSQSPSNKVTEKGKDVELRCDPISGHTALYWYRQSLGQGLEFLIYFQGNSAPDKSGLPSDRFSAERTGGSVSTLTIQRTQQEDSAVYLCASSLGSEETQYFGPGTRLLVL.

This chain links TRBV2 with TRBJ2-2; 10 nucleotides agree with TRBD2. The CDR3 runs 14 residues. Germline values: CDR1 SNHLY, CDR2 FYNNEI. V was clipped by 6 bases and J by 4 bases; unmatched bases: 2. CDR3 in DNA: TGTGCCAGCAGGCTAGCGGGAGCCACCGGGGAGCTGTTTTTT. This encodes CASRLAGATGELFF.

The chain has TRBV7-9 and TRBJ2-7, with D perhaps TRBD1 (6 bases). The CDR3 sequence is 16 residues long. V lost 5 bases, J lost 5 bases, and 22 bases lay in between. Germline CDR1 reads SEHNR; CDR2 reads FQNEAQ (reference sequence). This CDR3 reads CASSPGQPSPGDEQYF. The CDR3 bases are TGTGCCAGCAGCCCCGGACAGCCTTCTCCCGGCGACGAGCAGTACTTC.

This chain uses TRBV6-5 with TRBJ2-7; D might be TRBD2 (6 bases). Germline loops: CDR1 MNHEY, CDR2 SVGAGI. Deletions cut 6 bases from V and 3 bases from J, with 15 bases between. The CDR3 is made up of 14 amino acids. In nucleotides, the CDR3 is TGTGCCAGCAGATCTGGGACTTGGGGCTACGAGCAGTACTTC. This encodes CASRSGTWGYEQYF.

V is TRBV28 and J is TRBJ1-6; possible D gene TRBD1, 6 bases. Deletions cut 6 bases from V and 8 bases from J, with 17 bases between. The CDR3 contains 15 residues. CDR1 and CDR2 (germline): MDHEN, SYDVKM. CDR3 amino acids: CASRGHQLGYSPLHF. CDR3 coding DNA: TGTGCCAGCAGGGGACATCAACTAGGTTATTCACCCCTCCACTTT.

The CDR3 DNA follows: TGTGCCAGCAGCTTCTACCAGGGGCAAGAGCAGTACTTC. This translates into CASSFYQGQEQYF. The chain joins TRBV7-8 to TRBJ2-7; the D gene is possibly TRBD1 (6 bases). V lost 3 bases, J lost 7 bases, and 13 bases lay in between. This CDR3 spans 13 amino acids. Germline V CDR1 and CDR2: SGHVS, FQNEAQ.

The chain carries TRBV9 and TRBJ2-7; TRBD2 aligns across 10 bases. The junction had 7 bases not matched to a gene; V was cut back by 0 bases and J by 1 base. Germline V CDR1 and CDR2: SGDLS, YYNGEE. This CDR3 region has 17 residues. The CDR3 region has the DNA TGTGCCAGCAGCGTAGGTCCTAGCGGGAGAGGATCCTACGAGCAGTACTTC. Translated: CASSVGPSGRGSYEQYF.

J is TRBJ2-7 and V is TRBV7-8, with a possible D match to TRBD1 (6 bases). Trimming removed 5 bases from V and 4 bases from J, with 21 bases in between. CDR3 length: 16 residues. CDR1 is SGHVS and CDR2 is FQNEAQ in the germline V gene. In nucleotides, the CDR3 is TGTGCCAGCAGCCCCCCGGCAACAGGGTTCCGATACGAGCAGTACTTC. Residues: CASSPPATGFRYEQYF.

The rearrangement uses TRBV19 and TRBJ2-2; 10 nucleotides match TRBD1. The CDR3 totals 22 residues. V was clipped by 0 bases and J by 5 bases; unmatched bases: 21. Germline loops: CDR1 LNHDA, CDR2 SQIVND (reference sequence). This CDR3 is CASSIEESRTGGLAIRTGELFF. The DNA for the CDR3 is TGTGCCAGTAGTATAGAAGAGTCTCGGACAGGGGGATTGGCCATCCGTACCGGGGAGCTGTTTTTT.

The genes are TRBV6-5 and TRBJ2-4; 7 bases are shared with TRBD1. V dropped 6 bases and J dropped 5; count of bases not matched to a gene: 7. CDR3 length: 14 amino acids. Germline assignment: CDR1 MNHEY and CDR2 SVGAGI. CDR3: CASRMGQSQNIQYF. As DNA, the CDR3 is TGTGCCAGCAGGATGGGACAGTCCCAAAACATTCAGTACTTC.

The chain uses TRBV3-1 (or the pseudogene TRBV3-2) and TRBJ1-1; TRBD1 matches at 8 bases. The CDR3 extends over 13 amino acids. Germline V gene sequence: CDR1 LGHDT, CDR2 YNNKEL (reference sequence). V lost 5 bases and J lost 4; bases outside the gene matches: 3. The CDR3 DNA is TGTGCCAGCAGCTACACAGGGGGCACTGAAGCTTTCTTT. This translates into CASSYTGGTEAFF.